These 21 T cell receptor beta chains share one sample of origin, sequenced in a study of T cells after yellow fever vaccination. TCRdb re-derived calls from the 5' RACE reads in MiXCR, one entry per CDR3 protein. The data hold roughly 180,000 distinct CDR3 sequences, with 6.2% observed a single time. The source was CD4+ T cells sorted from PBMCs, collected on the day of the first yellow fever vaccination. These receptors all stem from a man aged 18 to 30 who received the YFV17D yellow fever vaccine.

Ten or more counts support this clonotype. The chain links TRBV5-6 to TRBJ2-5; D not certain. CDR1 SGHDT and CDR2 YYEEEE come from the germline V gene. The CDR3 contains 13 residues. Trimming removed 7 bases at V and 4 bases at J, with 14 bases between. The CDR3 region is CASHPPGGETQYF. The CDR3 nucleotides are TGTGCCAGCCACCCCCCCGGCGGAGAGACCCAGTACTTC.

This clonotype was seen ten or more times. The V and J genes are TRBV7-6 and TRBJ2-2, with 7 bases aligning to TRBD2. The V segment lost 3 bases and the J segment 0 bases; nucleotides outside the gene matches: 10. The CDR3 length is 18 residues. Germline values: CDR1 SGHVS, CDR2 FNYEAQ. The DNA of the CDR3 is TGTGCCAGCAGCTTTCCCTTCGAGGGAGGGGCGAACACCGGGGAGCTGTTTTTT. It is translated as CASSFPFEGGANTGELFF.

This clonotype was seen repeatedly, ten times or more. This chain links TRBV3-1 with TRBJ2-3, with D perhaps TRBD2 (6 bases). CDR1 is LGHDT, CDR2 YNNKEL, per germline (reference sequence). Trimming removed 5 bases at V and 0 bases at J, with 9 bases between. The CDR3 covers 14 residues. CDR3 sequence reads: CASSYSGSTDTQYF. The CDR3, as DNA: TGTGCCAGCAGCTATAGCGGTAGCACAGATACGCAGTATTTT.

This clonotype was counted between two and nine times. The CDR3 reads CASTLAGGPNEQFF. CDR3 coding DNA: TGTGCCAGCACCCTCGCGGGGGGGCCAAATGAGCAGTTCTTC. The chain employs TRBV7-2 and TRBJ2-1; 9 bases are shared with TRBD2. The germline gives CDR1 SGHTA, CDR2 FQGNSA. The trim removed 7 bases at V and 7 bases at J, leaving 8 bases unmatched. The CDR3 is 14 amino acids.

There are many counts of this clonotype. The rearrangement joins TRBV27 to TRBJ2-2; the match to TRBD1 covers 9 bases. V trimming: 5 bases; J trimming: 4 bases; junction bases outside the gene matches: 5. Germline V CDR1 and CDR2: MNHEY, SMNVEV (reference sequence). This CDR3 spans 15 amino acids. CDR3 bases: TGTGCCAGCAGTGGGGACAGGGTACCCACCGGGGAGCTGTTTTTT. Translated: CASSGDRVPTGELFF.

This clonotype was seen a handful of times. The V and J genes are TRBV6-1 and TRBJ2-3; TRBD2 is a possible D gene (5 bases). Trimming cost V 5 bases and J 2 bases, with 17 bases left between them. This CDR3 has 16 residues. Germline CDR1 reads MNHNS; CDR2 reads SASEGT. The CDR3 spells CASSRDLHAFTDTQYF. CDR3 sequence (DNA): TGTGCCAGCAGTCGGGATCTCCACGCCTTCACAGATACGCAGTATTTT.

For the CDR3, the DNA is TGCGCCAGCAGCCCTAACCCTACAGGGGCTAGCACAGATACGCAGTATTTT. It is translated as CASSPNPTGASTDTQYF. The rearrangement uses TRBV5-1 and TRBJ2-3; the match to TRBD1 covers 7 bases. The V and J ends lost 4 bases and 0 bases, in that order; junction bases with no gene match: 11. The CDR3 has 17 residues. Germline loops: CDR1 SGHRS, CDR2 YFSETQ.

This clonotype was seen at least ten times. The rearrangement uses TRBV18 and TRBJ2-7; 9 bases fit TRBD1. The trim removed 3 bases at V and 1 base at J, leaving 7 bases unmatched. This CDR3 is built from 16 residues. CDR1 is KGHSH and CDR2 is LQKENI in the germline V gene. Here the CDR3 DNA reads TGTGCCAGCTCACCGTCCGGGACAGGGCGGTCCTACGAGCAGTACGTC. It is translated as CASSPSGTGRSYEQYV.

This clonotype has at least ten counts. The V and J genes are TRBV5-6 and TRBJ2-1; a possible D gene is TRBD2 (6 bases). The CDR3 length is 15 residues. V lost 4 bases, J lost 0 bases, and 11 bases lay in between. In germline, CDR1 is SGHDT, CDR2 YYEEEE. CDR3 nucleotides: TGTGCCAGCAGCGGCGGGACTCTCTCCTACAATGAGCAGTTCTTC. Amino acids: CASSGGTLSYNEQFF.

The chain combines TRBV5-1 with TRBJ1-2, with 9 positions matching TRBD1. Germline lookup yields CDR1 SGHRS and CDR2 YFSETQ. The CDR3 covers 14 residues. V shed 3 bases and J 6 bases; nucleotides not matched to a gene: 6. The CDR3 spells CASSWDRVSDGYTF. As DNA, the CDR3 is TGCGCCAGCAGCTGGGACAGGGTTTCGGATGGCTACACCTTC.

The V gene is TRBV6-4, the J gene TRBJ2-3, with a tentative D call TRBD2 (6 bases). Germline CDR1 MRHNA, CDR2 SNTAGT. The CDR3 is 13 residues long. V was clipped by 9 bases and J by 1 base, with 11 bases between them. CDR3 protein: CARARGGTDTQYF. CDR3 coding DNA: TGTGCCAGGGCTCGCGGGGGCACAGATACGCAGTATTTT.

The rearrangement joins TRBV4-3 to TRBJ1-1, with D uncertain. The ends were cut back, 1 base at V and 5 bases at J, with 14 bases in the middle. The CDR3 has 15 amino acids. Germline V lookup: CDR1 LGHNA, CDR2 YSLEER. In nucleotides, the CDR3 is TGCGCCAGCAGCCAAGTATACCCTGCCGATACTGAAGCTTTCTTT. It is translated as CASSQVYPADTEAFF.

This clonotype appeared many times. This sequence joins TRBV7-9 and TRBJ1-5, with D possibly matching TRBD1 (6 bases). CDR1 is SEHNR and CDR2 is FQNEAQ in the germline V gene (reference sequence). V was shortened by 1 base and J by 11 bases, with 18 bases between the two germline ends. The CDR3 is 15 amino acids. The CDR3 spells CASSLGAGAIGTQHF. In nucleotides, the CDR3 is TGTGCCAGCAGCTTAGGGGCAGGGGCGATTGGGACCCAGCATTTT. Combining the CDR3 with reference TRBV7-9 and TRBJ1-5 gives the whole variable domain DTGVSQNPRHKITKRGQNVTFRCDPISEHNRLYWYRQTLGQGPEFLTYFQNEAQLEKSRLLSDRFSAERPKGSFSTLEIQRTEQGDSAMYLCASSLGAGAIGTQHFGDGTRLSIL.

Only a few counts were recorded for this clonotype. The chain employs TRBV5-4 and TRBJ2-7; weak D call: TRBD2 (6 bases). V gave up 4 bases and J gave up 4 bases, with 15 bases separating them. The CDR3 runs 14 residues. The germline V gene has CDR1 SGHNT and CDR2 YYREEE (reference sequence). Here the CDR3 DNA reads TGTGCCAGCAGCGTCGGGCTAGCGTCGTACGAGCAGTACGTC. Translating gives CASSVGLASYEQYV.

Only a few counts were recorded for this clonotype. V is TRBV19 and J is TRBJ1-1; D might be TRBD1 (5 bases). Germline V CDR1 and CDR2: LNHDA, SQIVND (reference sequence). The CDR3 covers 16 residues. The V end was cut by 5 bases, the J end by 1 base, with 17 bases between. In nucleotides, the CDR3 is TGTGCCAGTAGTCCGGCCGGGGCACGGGCGAACACTGAAGCTTTCTTT. Its translation: CASSPAGARANTEAFF. The variable domain in full, completed from reference TRBV19 and TRBJ1-1, reads DGGITQSPKYLFRKEGQNVTLSCEQNLNHDAMYWYRQDPGQGLRLIYYSQIVNDFQKGDIAEGYSVSREKKESFPLTVTSAQKNPTAFYLCASSPAGARANTEAFFGQGTRLTVV.

The V call is TRBV28, the J call TRBJ1-1; the D gene is possibly TRBD1 (6 bases). The CDR3 spans 12 residues. The germline V gene encodes CDR1 MDHEN and CDR2 SYDVKM. Trimming stripped 2 bases from V and 12 bases from J, with 13 bases between. The CDR3 loop reads CASSLLGQGSFF. The CDR3 coding sequence is TGTGCCAGCAGTTTACTCGGGCAGGGGTCTTTCTTT.

This clonotype was observed a handful of times. The chain employs TRBV12-3 or TRBV12-4 and TRBJ2-2; 8 bases line up with TRBD2. The CDR3 length is 15 residues. V dropped 10 bases and J dropped 0; count of bases not matched to a gene: 7. CDR3 bases: TGTGCCATATGGATGGGACTAGCGAACACCGGGGAGCTGTTTTTT. Protein sequence: CAIWMGLANTGELFF.

This clonotype appeared many times. This chain uses TRBV6-4 with TRBJ2-7; 9 bases are a match to TRBD1. This CDR3 is built from 19 residues. The germline V gene has CDR1 MRHNA and CDR2 SNTAGT. With 6 bases clipped from V and 1 base from J, the junction kept 19 bases outside the gene matches. The chain's CDR3 is CASSGLPGQGVGRSYEQYV. The CDR3 nucleotides are TGTGCCAGCAGCGGTCTCCCGGGACAGGGAGTCGGAAGATCCTACGAGCAGTACGTC.

This clonotype was seen at least ten times. The chain employs TRBV18 and TRBJ1-1; maybe TRBD1 (5 bases). This CDR3 has 14 amino acids. Trimming removed 5 bases at V and 1 base at J, with 11 bases between. Germline V lookup: CDR1 KGHSH, CDR2 LQKENI. The chain's CDR3 is CASSGDRANTEAFF. Written as DNA, the CDR3 is TGTGCCAGCTCAGGGGACCGAGCGAACACTGAAGCTTTCTTT.

This clonotype was counted many times. The V and J genes are TRBV24-1 and TRBJ2-1, with TRBD2 as a possible D gene (7 bases). Deletions cut 0 bases from V and 4 bases from J, with 9 bases between. The CDR3 has 15 amino acids. Germline lookup yields CDR1 KGHDR and CDR2 SFDVKD. CDR3 nucleotides: TGTGCCACCAGTGATTTGGGGGGGGCGTACAATGAGCAGTTCTTC. Translating it yields CATSDLGGAYNEQFF.

This clonotype has more than one count but fewer than ten. The CDR3 DNA sequence: TGCAGTGCTACGGCAGGTCAGAACACTGAAGCTTTCTTT. Amino acid sequence: CSATAGQNTEAFF. The V gene is TRBV20-1, the J gene TRBJ1-1, with D uncertain. Trimming took 4 bases from V and 1 from J, leaving 10 bases between them. Germline V CDR1 and CDR2: DFQATT, SNEGSKA (reference sequence). CDR3 length: 13 amino acids.